What follows are 10 T cell receptor beta chains derived from one specimen sequenced in a study of T cell repertoires in cytomegalovirus infection (dated by TCRdb to between 2017 and 2020). The sequencing machine was an Illumina HiSeq 1500. In TCRdb, the public reads were trimmed at Q25 with fastp and aligned with MiXCR, with productive beta chains retained. Each record represents a unique CDR3 protein, reported with the most common genes and DNA among its rows. A total of about 890,000 distinct CDR3 sequences appear in this sample, about a third of them only once. The top ten hold over 10% of the sample. The sample's treatment or condition, from its label and the paper: in vitro stimulation with specific CMV peptide epitopes to enrich CMV-specific T cells. The antigens of these receptors remain unknown. Sequences were derived from cultured CD8+ T cells from PBMCs, sampled from culture after CMV antigen stimulation. These receptors were collected from a human donor in good health (CMV status not recorded). Some clones in this sample may be carry-over from other donors' samples.

The gene calls are TRBV7-6 and TRBJ1-2, with a possible D match to TRBD1 (5 bases). The germline V gene has CDR1 SGHVS and CDR2 FNYEAQ. V was clipped by 3 bases and J by 7 bases, with 15 bases between them. The CDR3 runs to 14 residues. CDR3: CASSLGRESFGYTF. DNA for the CDR3: TGTGCCAGCAGCTTGGGCAGGGAGAGCTTTGGCTACACCTTC.

The gene calls are TRBV4-1 and TRBJ1-5; 7 bases are shared with TRBD1. The V and J ends lost 0 bases and 3 bases, in that order; junction bases with no gene match: 5. CDR1 and CDR2 (germline): MGHRA, YSYEKL. The CDR3 extends over 16 amino acids. CDR3 loop: CASSQDQGQFNQPQHF. CDR3 nucleotides: TGCGCCAGCAGCCAAGACCAGGGACAGTTCAATCAGCCCCAGCATTTT.

This clonotype was recorded many times. This sequence joins TRBV7-6 and TRBJ2-5, with unresolved D. The V gene lost 5 bases and the J gene lost 4 bases, with 29 bases spanning the gap. This CDR3 is 19 amino acids long. Germline V gene lookup returns CDR1 SGHVS and CDR2 FNYEAQ. The CDR3 sequence is CASSHFFVTGDKVVETQYF. The CDR3, as DNA: TGTGCCAGCAGCCATTTTTTTGTGACGGGCGACAAGGTTGTAGAGACCCAGTACTTC.

This clonotype came up once. V is TRBV7-6 and J is TRBJ2-3; 7 bases agree with TRBD2. V was clipped by 1 base and J by 6 bases; unmatched bases: 7. Germline V gives CDR1 SGHVS, CDR2 FNYEAQ. The CDR3 is made up of 15 amino acids. CDR3 nucleotides: TGTGCCAGCAGCTTAGTCCCGCTAGCGGATGATACGCAGTATTTT. It yields the protein CASSLVPLADDTQYF.

The genes are TRBV27 and TRBJ1-6, with a possible D match to TRBD1 (6 bases). The length of the CDR3 is 15 residues. In germline, CDR1 is MNHEY, CDR2 SMNVEV (reference sequence). Trimming took 6 bases from V and 6 from J, leaving 15 bases between them. This chain's CDR3 is CASRVRTEPNSPLHF. CDR3 nucleotides: TGTGCCAGCAGAGTACGGACAGAGCCTAATTCACCCCTCCACTTT.

This clonotype was observed a handful of times. V gene TRBV11-2 combines with J gene TRBJ2-2; the D is unclear. Germline V gene lookup returns CDR1 SGHAT and CDR2 FQNNGV. V lost 1 base and J 7 bases, leaving 13 bases between the germline ends. The CDR3 sequence is 15 residues long. CDR3 region: CASSLGPFHRGELFF. The CDR3 DNA follows: TGTGCCAGCAGCTTAGGTCCATTCCATCGCGGGGAGCTGTTTTTT.

This clonotype was detected a few times. The chain recombines TRBV15 with TRBJ1-4, with 7 bases fitting TRBD1. This CDR3 is 14 amino acids long. Germline CDR1 is LNHNV and CDR2 is YYDKDF (reference sequence). Germline trimming cut 3 bases from V and 8 bases from J; bases unmatched to any gene: 6. CDR3: CATSSDREGEKLFF. The CDR3 DNA follows: TGTGCCACCAGCAGTGACAGGGAGGGAGAAAAACTGTTTTTT.

This clonotype was counted ten times or more. The rearrangement joins TRBV7-3 to TRBJ2-2; unclear D gene. The V end was cut by 5 bases, the J end by 1 base, with 14 bases between. The CDR3 runs 16 residues. CDR1 SGHTA and CDR2 FQGTGA come from the germline V gene. CDR3 sequence reads: CASSPVGARNTGELFF. CDR3 DNA: TGTGCCAGCAGCCCGGTGGGTGCACGGAACACCGGGGAGCTGTTTTTT. Supplemented by reference TRBV7-3 and TRBJ2-2, the full variable domain reads GAGVSQTPSNKVTEKGKYVELRCDPISGHTALYWYRQSLGQGPEFLIYFQGTGAADDSGLPNDRFFAVRPEGSVSTLKIQRTERGDSAVYLCASSPVGARNTGELFFGEGSRLTVL.

This sequence joins TRBV12-3 or TRBV12-4 and TRBJ2-6, with TRBD1 identical over 12 bases. The CDR3 length is 18 residues. V was clipped by 5 bases and J by 1 base; unmatched bases: 6. In nucleotides, the CDR3 is TGTGCCAGCAGTGCTTGGGACAGGGGGCTGTCTGGGGCCAACGTCCTGACTTTC. Its protein is CASSAWDRGLSGANVLTF.

This chain uses TRBV20-1 with TRBJ1-2; D is uncertain. Between the trimmed V and J ends, which lost 0 bases and 8 bases, there was a span of 13 bases. Germline CDR1 DFQATT, CDR2 SNEGSKA (reference sequence). There are 13 residues in the CDR3. The CDR3: CSARDRDHMGYTF. In DNA, the CDR3 is TGCAGTGCTAGAGATCGAGACCATATGGGCTACACCTTC.